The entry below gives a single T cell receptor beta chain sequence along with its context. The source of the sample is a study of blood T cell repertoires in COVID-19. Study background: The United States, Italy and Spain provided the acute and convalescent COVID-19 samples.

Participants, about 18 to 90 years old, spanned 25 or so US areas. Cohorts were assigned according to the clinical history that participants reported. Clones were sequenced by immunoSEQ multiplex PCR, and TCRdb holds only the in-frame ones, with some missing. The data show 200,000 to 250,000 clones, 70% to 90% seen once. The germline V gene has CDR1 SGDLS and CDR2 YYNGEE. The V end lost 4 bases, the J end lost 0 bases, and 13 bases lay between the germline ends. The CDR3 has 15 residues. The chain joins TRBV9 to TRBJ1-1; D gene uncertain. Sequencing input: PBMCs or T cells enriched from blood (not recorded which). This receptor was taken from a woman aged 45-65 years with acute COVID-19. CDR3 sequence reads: CASSPREVMNTEAFF. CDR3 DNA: TGTGCCAGCAGCCCCCGAGAGGTTATGAACACTGAAGCTTTCTTT.